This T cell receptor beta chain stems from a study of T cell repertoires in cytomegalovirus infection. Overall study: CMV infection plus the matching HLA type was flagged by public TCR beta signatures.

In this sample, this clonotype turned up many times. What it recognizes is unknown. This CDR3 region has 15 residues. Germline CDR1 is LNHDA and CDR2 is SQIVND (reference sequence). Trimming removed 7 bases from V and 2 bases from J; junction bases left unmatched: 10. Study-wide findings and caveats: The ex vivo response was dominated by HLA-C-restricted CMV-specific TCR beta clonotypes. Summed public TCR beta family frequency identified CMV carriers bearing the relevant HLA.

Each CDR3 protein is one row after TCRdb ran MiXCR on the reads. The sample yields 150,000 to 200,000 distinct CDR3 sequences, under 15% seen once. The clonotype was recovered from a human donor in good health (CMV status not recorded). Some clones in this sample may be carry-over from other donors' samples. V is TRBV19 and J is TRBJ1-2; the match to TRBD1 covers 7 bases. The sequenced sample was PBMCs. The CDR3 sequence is CASMENRGSNYGYTF. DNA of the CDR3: TGTGCCAGTATGGAAAACAGGGGTAGCAACTATGGCTACACCTTC.